This is a list of T cell receptor beta chains from one sample in a study of shared clonotypes between healthy human individuals. The repertoire was sequenced with immunoSEQ multiplex PCR; TCRdb's copy has only in-frame clones and lacks some. This sample has about 2 million clones, with approximately 94% found just once. The specimen sequenced was naive CD8+ T cells sorted from blood. These receptors were collected from a young man in good health. Both conserved end residues are part of each CDR3. The D gene is left open where the match is weak. Clone size, where shown, is once, few, many, or a class for clones that have expanded.

d_call j_call clone_size v_call cdr3_aa cdr3_nt
- TRBJ1-2 - TRBV27 CAISPGPNYGYTF TGTGCCATCTCTCCGGGACCTAACTATGGCTACACCTTC
- TRBJ1-1 - TRBV19 CASSIGLGTEAFF TGTGCCAGTAGTATAGGACTGGGGACTGAAGCTTTCTTT
- TRBJ1-1 - TRBV15 CATSRDKGVGNTEAFF TGTGCCACCAGCAGAGATAAGGGGGTGGGAAACACTGAAGCTTTCTTT
- TRBJ1-1 - TRBV7-8 CASSFPGTDTEAFF TGTGCCAGCAGCTTCCCCGGGACGGACACTGAAGCTTTCTTT
- TRBJ2-3 - TRBV27 CASSLLDGTDTQYF TGTGCCAGCAGTCTCCTCGATGGCACAGATACGCAGTATTTT
- TRBJ2-3 - TRBV7-9 CASSFGLEIVDTQYF TGTGCCAGCAGCTTCGGACTGGAAATTGTCGATACGCAGTATTTT
- TRBJ1-1 once TRBV13 CASSLERDQDTEAFF TGTGCCAGCAGCTTAGAACGGGACCAGGACACTGAAGCTTTCTTT
- TRBJ1-4 - TRBV25-1 CASSELGPNEKLFF TGTGCCAGCAGTGAATTAGGGCCCAATGAAAAACTGTTTTTT
TRBD2 TRBJ2-3 - TRBV9 CASSPEGRGVTDTQYF TGTGCCAGCAGCCCCGAGGGGCGGGGGGTCACAGATACGCAGTATTTT
- TRBJ2-5 - TRBV9 CASSVDDRGETQYF TGTGCCAGCAGCGTAGATGATCGGGGGGAGACCCAGTACTTC
- TRBJ2-7 - TRBV28 CASSLRDLGYEQYF TGTGCCAGCAGCTTGCGGGATTTGGGCTACGAGCAGTACTTC
- TRBJ2-2 - TRBV19 CASSMKVTNTGELFF TGTGCCAGTAGTATGAAGGTTACGAACACCGGGGAGCTGTTTTTT
TRBD1 TRBJ1-2 - TRBV19 CASSIYDTGTDYGYTF TGTGCCAGTAGTATTTATGATACGGGGACAGATTATGGCTACACCTTC
- TRBJ1-2 - TRBV2 CASSDPGLDYGYTF TGTGCCAGCAGTGACCCGGGTCTGGACTATGGCTACACCTTC
TRBD2 TRBJ2-7 - TRBV2 CASSTSGLAGNSYEQYF TGTGCCAGCAGTACCAGTGGGCTAGCGGGAAACTCCTACGAGCAGTACTTC
- TRBJ1-3 - TRBV10-3 CAISAGSGNTIYF TGTGCCATCAGTGCGGGATCTGGAAACACCATATATTTT
- TRBJ1-5 - TRBV27 CASSFGVDQPQHF TGTGCCAGCAGTTTCGGGGTGGATCAGCCCCAGCATTTT
- TRBJ1-5 once TRBV9 CASSDGAISNQPQHF TGTGCCAGCAGCGACGGGGCTATAAGCAATCAGCCCCAGCATTTT
- TRBJ1-3 - TRBV5-4 CASSLGPLPPVSGNTIYF TGTGCCAGCAGCCTGGGGCCCCTACCACCGGTCTCTGGAAACACCATATATTTT
TRBD1 TRBJ1-4 - TRBV19 CASSISPSTGGYEKLFF TGTGCCAGTAGTATATCACCGTCGACAGGGGGCTATGAAAAACTGTTTTTT
- TRBJ1-5 - TRBV4-3 CASSQDRAPNQPQHF TGCGCCAGCAGCCAAGACAGGGCCCCTAATCAGCCCCAGCATTTT
- TRBJ1-4 - TRBV7-9 CASSLDEKLFF TGTGCCAGCAGCTTGGACGAAAAACTGTTTTTT
- TRBJ2-1 - TRBV27 CASSLSIIAHEQFF TGTGCCAGCAGTTTATCCATCATAGCCCATGAGCAGTTCTTC
- TRBJ1-6 few TRBV5-1 CASSLGDHSPLHF TGCGCCAGCAGCTTGGGGGATCATTCACCCCTCCACTTT
- TRBJ2-1 - TRBV6-6 CASGHGGEQFF TGTGCCAGCGGACATGGCGGCGAGCAGTTCTTC
TRBD1 TRBJ2-2 - TRBV7-6 CASSLVTGRTGELFF TGTGCCAGCAGCTTAGTGACAGGGAGAACCGGGGAGCTGTTTTTT
TRBD1 TRBJ2-7 - TRBV27 CASSLSRGTGLNYEQYF TGTGCCAGCAGTTTATCCCGGGGGACAGGGTTAAACTACGAGCAGTACTTC
- TRBJ2-7 once TRBV28 CASRPGLPYEQYF TGTGCCAGCAGACCCGGGTTGCCCTACGAGCAGTACTTC
TRBD1 TRBJ2-7 - TRBV4-1 CASSQVGQGSHEQYF TGCGCCAGCAGCCAAGTGGGACAGGGTAGCCACGAGCAGTACTTC
TRBD2 TRBJ2-1 - TRBV4-1 CASSPLTSGRHNEQFF TGCGCCAGCAGCCCCCTAACTAGCGGGAGACACAATGAGCAGTTCTTC
- TRBJ2-7 - TRBV2 CASSEKDSYEQYF TGTGCCAGCAGTGAGAAGGACTCCTACGAGCAGTACTTC
TRBD1 TRBJ2-5 - TRBV15 CATSSRDRGRRETQYF TGTGCCACCAGCAGCCGGGACAGGGGGCGGAGGGAGACCCAGTACTTC
TRBD1 TRBJ1-1 - TRBV5-4 CASSLAGGLPTEAFF TGTGCCAGCAGCTTGGCAGGGGGGCTGCCCACTGAAGCTTTCTTT
- TRBJ1-1 once TRBV30 CAWSDLGLNTEAFF TGTGCCTGGAGTGACTTGGGACTGAACACTGAAGCTTTCTTT
- TRBJ2-3 once TRBV5-6 CASSWGDSTDTQYF TGTGCCAGCAGCTGGGGGGACAGCACAGATACGCAGTATTTT
- TRBJ1-2 - TRBV5-4 CASSFTFVGYGYTF TGTGCCAGCAGCTTCACTTTTGTAGGCTATGGCTACACCTTC
TRBD2 TRBJ2-1 - TRBV27 CASIGPPQAGGYNEQFF TGTGCCAGCATTGGACCTCCCCAAGCGGGAGGTTACAATGAGCAGTTCTTC
TRBD2 TRBJ2-1 - TRBV9 CASTEGLAGLLNEQFF TGTGCCAGCACCGAGGGACTAGCGGGATTGTTGAATGAGCAGTTCTTC
TRBD1 TRBJ1-5 - TRBV28 CASSPGTGVQPQHF TGTGCCAGCAGTCCCGGGACAGGGGTTCAGCCCCAGCATTTT
- TRBJ1-1 few TRBV19 CASSHSTLMEAFF TGTGCCAGTAGTCATTCGACCCTAATGGAGGCTTTCTTT
TRBD2 TRBJ2-5 - TRBV28 CASRASGGEQETQYF TGTGCCAGCAGAGCTAGCGGGGGGGAACAAGAGACCCAGTACTTC
TRBD1 TRBJ2-7 - TRBV9 CASSPRDSPYEQYF TGTGCCAGCAGTCCGAGGGACAGTCCCTACGAGCAGTACTTC
- TRBJ2-3 - TRBV9 CASSGGLLGDTQYF TGTGCCAGCAGCGGTGGCCTACTGGGAGATACGCAGTATTTT
- TRBJ2-7 - TRBV21-1 CACPTEQYF TGTGCCTGTCCCACCGAGCAGTACTTC
- TRBJ1-2 - TRBV6-5 CASSYSAEGYGYTF TGTGCCAGCAGTTACTCAGCGGAAGGCTATGGCTACACCTTC
TRBD1 TRBJ2-7 - TRBV7-9 CASSLETGGLYEQYF TGTGCCAGCAGCTTAGAGACAGGGGGCCTATACGAGCAGTACTTC
- TRBJ2-3 - TRBV4-1 CASSLRLGTDTQYF TGCGCCAGCAGCCTCCGGTTGGGCACAGATACGCAGTATTTT
- TRBJ1-1 - TRBV5-1 CASSYGPNTEAFF TGCGCCAGCAGCTACGGACCGAACACTGAAGCTTTCTTT
TRBD1 TRBJ2-1 - TRBV28 CASSFGTGLMNEQFF TGTGCCAGCAGTTTTGGGACAGGGTTAATGAATGAGCAGTTCTTC
- TRBJ2-4 - TRBV4-3 CASSQELNADNKNIQYF TGCGCCAGCAGCCAAGAGTTGAATGCGGATAACAAAAACATTCAGTACTTC